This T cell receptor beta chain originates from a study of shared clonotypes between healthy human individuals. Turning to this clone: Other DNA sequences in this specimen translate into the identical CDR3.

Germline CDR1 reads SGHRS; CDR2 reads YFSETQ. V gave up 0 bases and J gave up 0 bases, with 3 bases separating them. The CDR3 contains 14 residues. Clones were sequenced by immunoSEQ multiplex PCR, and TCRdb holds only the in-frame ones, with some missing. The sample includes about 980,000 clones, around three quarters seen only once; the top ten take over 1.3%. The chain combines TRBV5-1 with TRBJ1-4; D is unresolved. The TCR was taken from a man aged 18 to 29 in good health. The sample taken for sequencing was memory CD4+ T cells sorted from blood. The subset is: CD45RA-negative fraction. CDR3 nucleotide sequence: TGCGCCAGCAGCTTGGCTTCAACTAATGAAAAACTGTTTTTT. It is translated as CASSLASTNEKLFF.